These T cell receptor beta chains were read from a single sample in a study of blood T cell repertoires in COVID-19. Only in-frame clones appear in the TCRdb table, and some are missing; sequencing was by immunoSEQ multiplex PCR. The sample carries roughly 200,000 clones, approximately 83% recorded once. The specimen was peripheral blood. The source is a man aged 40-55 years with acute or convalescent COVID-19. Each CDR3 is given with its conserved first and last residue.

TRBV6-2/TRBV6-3 CASSHNPPSSEQYF
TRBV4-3 CASSPGTSGAYEQYF
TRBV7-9 CASSLWETSGRVADTQYF
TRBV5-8 CASSPGTGIETQYF
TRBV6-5 CASSYLSSGDNEQFF
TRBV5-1 CASTRDWDYEQYF
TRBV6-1 CASSERRVEKLFF
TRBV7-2 CASSLRDTEAFF
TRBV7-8 CASSATSGSFNEQYF
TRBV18 CASSPRVRRGGNYGYTF
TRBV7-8 CASSPLGVANEQFF
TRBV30 CAWEADSYEQYF
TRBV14 CASSHLRDRALSGANVLTF
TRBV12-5 CASGLGSGTGRETQYF
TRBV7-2 CASSLEGTGGRDEQYF
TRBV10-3 CAISESDGGSTEAFF
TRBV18 CASSPGQGDGYTF
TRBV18 CASSPETGLNTEAFF
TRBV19 CASKGTAALEGKAFF
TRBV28 CASSFVNYGYTF
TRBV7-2 CASSLGMRGGSGQLYGYTF
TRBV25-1 CASQEKGDPNYGYTF
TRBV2 CASTGGGNYEKLFF
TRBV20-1 CSASDPRGTYNEQFF
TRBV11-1 CASSFSSGTPYYGYTF
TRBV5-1 CASSPLVEEATGELFF
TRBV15 CATSMTGQGVGELFF
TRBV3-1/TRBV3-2 CASSQDPGAGNTEAFF
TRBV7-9 CASSRGGGGLYNEQFF
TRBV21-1 CASSLGQGVWNQPQHF
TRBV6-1 CASSEEGQGLLDTQYF
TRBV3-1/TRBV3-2 CASSEDRGPNTIYF
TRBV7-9 CASSPSGRAGDTQYF
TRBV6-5 CASRRARATNSPLHF
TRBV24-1 CATSGTSGSLINEQFF
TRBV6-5 CASSLQAEYGYTF
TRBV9 CASSARDRGTLLSGNTIYF
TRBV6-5 CASRDPGLARYEQYF
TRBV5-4 CASSLAGVDYGYTF
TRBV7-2 CASSSGRSSYNEQFF
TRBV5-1 CASSFPGLAGIDEQFF
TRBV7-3 CASSLTGGSRRFF
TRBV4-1 CASSQDPSGSITGELFF
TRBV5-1 CASSLRTSGGGELFF
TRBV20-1 CSASPTTQYF
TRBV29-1 CSAATGYEQYF
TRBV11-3 CASSPGLVENTGELFF
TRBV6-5 CASSYSGGADTGELFF